This TCR beta chain emerged from a study of OX40 agonist ivuxolimab in advanced cancers. The wider study: Ivuxolimab, which is an agonistic anti-OX40 (CD134) antibody, was administered to the patients. Cohort: more than 75% men, mean age 60, aged about 20 to 90. Broader study findings: Antigen specificity remained undetermined for the expanded peripheral T cells.

Turning to this clone: The target antigen is unknown.

Sequenced by immunoSEQ multiplex PCR; TCRdb stores in-frame clones only, minus some. The sample has roughly 86,000 clones, around nine tenths seen once. Per germline, CDR1 SNHLY and CDR2 FYNNEI. The CDR3 is 14 residues long. Trimming pared 1 base from V and 9 bases from J, leaving 16 bases between. The chain uses TRBV2 and TRBJ2-7; D is unresolved. The sample was CD4+ or CD8+ T cells sorted from blood, taken in a trial of the OX40 agonist ivuxolimab. This TCR was sampled from an adult with an advanced solid tumor such as melanoma, head and neck, liver or kidney cancer. CDR3 loop: CASSEVTQIAAQYF. CDR3 DNA sequence: TGTGCCAGCAGTGAAGTTACGCAAATCGCCGCGCAGTACTTC.